This is a list of T cell receptor beta chains from one sample in a study of cytomegalovirus exposure and HLA in healthy donors. Generated by immunoSEQ multiplex PCR, the TCRdb table keeps only in-frame clones and is missing some. The table lists some 200,000 clones, about four fifths of them singletons, with roughly 1.5% in the top ten. The sequenced material came from PBMCs. The receptors were sampled from a man in his forties or fifties in good health and CMV-seronegative. CDR3s include the opening cysteine and the closing phenylalanine or tryptophan. D genes are given only for firm matches. Rows may omit the clone size; those that give it use once, few, many or a size class.

clone_size j_call cdr3_length d_call v_call cdr3_nt cdr3_aa
- TRBJ1-4 15 - TRBV19 TGTGCCAGTACCCCGGGAGGGACAACTAATGAAAAACTGTTTTTT CASTPGGTTNEKLFF
- TRBJ2-1 13 - TRBV18 TGTGCCAGCTCATGGGGGGGGCTCGGTGAGCAGTTCTTC CASSWGGLGEQFF
few TRBJ2-6 13 - TRBV28 TGTGCCACCGTAGTTGCTGGGGCCAACGTCCTGACTTTC CATVVAGANVLTF
- TRBJ1-2 13 - TRBV27 TGTGCCAGCAGTTTCTCCCAGGGATATGGCTACACCTTC CASSFSQGYGYTF
- TRBJ2-3 15 TRBD2 TRBV10-2 TGCGCCAGCAGCGCTTCTAGCGGGGTTGGAGATGCGCAGTATTTT CASSASSGVGDAQYF
- TRBJ2-1 15 TRBD1 TRBV28 TGTGCCAGCAGCCTTACAGGGGGCATAATGGGGGAGCAGTTCTTC CASSLTGGIMGEQFF
- TRBJ2-1 17 TRBD2 TRBV5-8 TGTGCCAGCAGCTTAGCTAGCGGGAGTTACGGATACAATGAGCAGTTCTTC CASSLASGSYGYNEQFF
- TRBJ2-3 15 - TRBV4-3 TGCGCCAGCAGCCAAGATGGGGCGGCCTCCGATACGCAGTATTTT CASSQDGAASDTQYF
once TRBJ1-5 13 - TRBV7-2 TGTGCCAGCAGCTTACCTGCCGGTCAGCCCCAGCATTTT CASSLPAGQPQHF
- TRBJ1-2 17 TRBD1 TRBV4-2 TGTGCCAGCAGCCAGGACGGGACAGGGGAGGGGTACTATGGCTACACCTTC CASSQDGTGEGYYGYTF
- TRBJ1-6 15 TRBD1 TRBV5-4 TGTGCCAGCAGCATCCCAGGGGGCGCGGATTCACCCCTCCACTTT CASSIPGGADSPLHF
- TRBJ2-3 17 TRBD2 TRBV4-3 TGCGCCAGCAGCCAAGATCATCGAGCGGGGGGCACAGATACGCGGTATTTT CASSQDHRAGGTDTRYF
- TRBJ2-2 15 - TRBV15 TGTGCCACCAGCAGGAGACAGGCTCGCACCGGGGAGCTGTTTTTT CATSRRQARTGELFF
- TRBJ1-4 15 - TRBV4-2 TGTGCCAGCAGCCAAGTGGGTCAGGGGAACGAAAAACTGTTTTTT CASSQVGQGNEKLFF
- TRBJ1-1 12 - TRBV28 TGTGCCAGCAGTTCGCGGGGACGCCAAGCTTTCTTT CASSSRGRQAFF
- TRBJ2-3 10 - TRBV29-1 TGCAGCGTGGGAGGAGATACGCAGTATTTT CSVGGDTQYF
- TRBJ1-4 14 - TRBV11-2 TGTGCCAGCAGCCTCCCCCAGGGGAGGGGAAAACTGTTTTTT CASSLPQGRGKLFF
- TRBJ2-5 13 - TRBV18 TGTGCCAGCTCACCAGGGCAGGGAGAGACCCAGTACTTC CASSPGQGETQYF
- TRBJ1-4 15 - TRBV9 TGTGCCAGCAGCCCGCAGACAGGAGACAATGAAAAACTGTTTTTT CASSPQTGDNEKLFF
- TRBJ1-6 13 - TRBV7-2 TGTGCCAGCAGTCCACCGAGAAATTCACCCCTCCACTTT CASSPPRNSPLHF
- TRBJ1-4 13 - TRBV29-1 TGCAGCGTTGCTGCGTCCCTTAATGAAAAACTGTTTTTT CSVAASLNEKLFF
- TRBJ2-2 15 - TRBV4-2 TGTGCCAGCAAGCCCCCGGGTGCTGGCACCGGGGAGCTGTTTTTT CASKPPGAGTGELFF
- TRBJ2-7 18 TRBD2 TRBV5-1 TGCGCCAGCAGCTTGGTTCCGTCGGTCGGCGGGAGTGCTCGGGAGCAGTACTTC CASSLVPSVGGSAREQYF
- TRBJ2-5 13 - TRBV7-2 TGTGCCAGCAGCCGACAGGAGAGGGAGACCCAGTACTTC CASSRQERETQYF
- TRBJ2-1 15 - TRBV4-3 TGCGCCAGCAGCCGCCAGGACTCCTCCGGTGGTGAGCAGTTCTTC CASSRQDSSGGEQFF
few TRBJ1-2 15 TRBD1 TRBV6-1 TGTGCCAGCAGGAGGGGGACAGGGGCTAACTATGGCTACACCTTC CASRRGTGANYGYTF
- TRBJ2-2 17 - TRBV4-2 TGTGCCAGCAGCCCGCAGGCGGGACGGACGAACACCGGGGAGCTGTTTTTT CASSPQAGRTNTGELFF
- TRBJ2-7 14 - TRBV25-1 TGTGCCAGCAGTCGGGTCCTCTCTGGAGGCGAGCAGTACTTC CASSRVLSGGEQYF
once TRBJ2-1 15 - TRBV7-2 TGTGCCAGCAGCTCCGAGAGGCTGTCCTACAATGAGCAGTTCTTC CASSSERLSYNEQFF
few TRBJ1-2 13 TRBD1 TRBV10-3 TGTGCCATCAGCTCTGGACAGGGGGCTGGCTACACCTTC CAISSGQGAGYTF
few TRBJ2-2 15 - TRBV5-4 TGTGCCAGCAGCGGGCCTGCCCCAGCCACCGGGGAGCTGTTTTTT CASSGPAPATGELFF
- TRBJ1-2 14 TRBD1 TRBV19 TGTGCCAGTAGTAACCAGGGGGTCTCCTATGGCTACACCTTC CASSNQGVSYGYTF
- TRBJ1-6 15 - TRBV19 TGTGCCAGTAGTGGGCAGAGCTCCTATAATTCACCCCTCCACTTT CASSGQSSYNSPLHF
- TRBJ2-7 14 - TRBV7-2 TGTGCCAGCAGCTTTCTTACAGGCGCCTACGAGCAGTACTTC CASSFLTGAYEQYF
- TRBJ1-5 16 - TRBV9 TGTGCCAGCAGCGCCCGGATTAAGAGGGGCAATCAGCCCCAGCATTTT CASSARIKRGNQPQHF
- TRBJ2-1 14 TRBD1 TRBV2 TGTGCCAGCAGGATACAGGGGGCGCGGAATGAGCAGTTCTTC CASRIQGARNEQFF
- TRBJ1-1 14 - TRBV27 TGTGCCAGCAGTCCCTCAGGGTGGAACACTGAAGCTTTCTTT CASSPSGWNTEAFF
once TRBJ1-4 15 - TRBV4-3 TGCGCCAGCACCCCGGCTCGGGGAGATAATGAAAAACTGTTTTTT CASTPARGDNEKLFF
- TRBJ2-1 15 TRBD2 TRBV14 TGTGCCAGCAGCCGGATGCGGGGGTCCTACAATGAGCAGTTCTTC CASSRMRGSYNEQFF
- TRBJ1-2 13 TRBD1 TRBV7-8 TGTGCCAGCAGCCCTAGGACAGGGGATGGCTACACCTTC CASSPRTGDGYTF
- TRBJ1-5 15 - TRBV18 TGTGCCAGCTCACCATTGGACGGGAACGATCAGCCCCAGCATTTT CASSPLDGNDQPQHF
- TRBJ2-3 15 TRBD2 TRBV6-5 TGTGCCAGCAGTTACTCACTAGCGGGAGGAGATACGCAGTATTTT CASSYSLAGGDTQYF
- TRBJ1-6 13 - TRBV7-7 TGTGCTAGCAGCTTGGACAGAAATTCACCCCTCCACTTT CASSLDRNSPLHF
- TRBJ1-2 14 TRBD1 TRBV10-3 TGTGCCATCAGCTATGGGACAGGGGTTTATGGCTACACCTTC CAISYGTGVYGYTF
- TRBJ1-5 14 TRBD1 TRBV2 TGTGCCAGCAGGGGGACAGGGCCCAATCAGCCCCAGCATTTT CASRGTGPNQPQHF
- TRBJ2-2 16 - TRBV5-1 TGCGCCAGCAGCTTACTACAGGGAGGGATCACCGGGGAGCTGTTTTTT CASSLLQGGITGELFF
- TRBJ2-5 14 - TRBV28 TGTGCCAGCAGTTTTCGTTCTGGGGTGACAGCCCAGTACTTC CASSFRSGVTAQYF
once TRBJ2-7 18 - TRBV7-9 TGTGCCAGCAGCTTAGTTTGGCTTCAATCCAGGGCCCCCTACGAGCAGTACTTC CASSLVWLQSRAPYEQYF
few TRBJ2-1 15 TRBD1 TRBV19 TGTGCCAGTAGTAAGGACAGGGGGCACTACAATGAGCAGTTCTTC CASSKDRGHYNEQFF
- TRBJ2-5 16 TRBD2 TRBV5-4 TGTGCCAGCAGATTGGATCTAGCGGGGGCCCAAGAGACCCAGTACTTC CASRLDLAGAQETQYF
- TRBJ2-7 15 - TRBV6-1 TGTGCCAGCAGCCGACGGGGGATTCTTGACAACGAGCAGTACTTC CASSRRGILDNEQYF
- TRBJ2-7 14 TRBD2 TRBV28 TGTGCCAGCAGGCACCATAGCGGGTTCTACGAGCAGTACTTC CASRHHSGFYEQYF
- TRBJ1-1 15 - TRBV7-2 TGTGCCAGCAGCTTAGGAGGGAGCAGTGTCACTGAAGCTTTCTTT CASSLGGSSVTEAFF
- TRBJ1-5 15 TRBD1 TRBV7-9 TGTGCCAGCAGCACCGGGACAGGGGGAGGTCAGCCCCAGCATTTT CASSTGTGGGQPQHF
- TRBJ2-6 14 - TRBV5-1 TGCGCCAGCAGCTTGGATACTGGGGCCAACGTCCTGACTTTC CASSLDTGANVLTF